Detailed here is one T cell receptor beta chain. The antigen it binds to is not known. Per-nucleotide qualities are absent, and no much larger clonotype sits a single base away. The germline V gene sets CDR1 to SNHLY and CDR2 to FYNNEI. Germline trimming: 7 bases from V, 11 bases from J; junction bases outside gene matches: 17. The CDR3 contains 15 residues, cysteine and phenylalanine counted. Just the 45-base CDR3 DNA is kept, in frame starting at base 1. The library relied on 5' RACE. The sample was run on an Illumina HiSeq 2500. A second 7 to 11 cycle PCR used a sample-barcoded 5' primer and a J-beta primer mix. A unique molecular identifier was introduced onto each TCR beta cDNA molecule by a template-switch 5' adaptor carrying 12 random nucleotides. Each sample yielded at least 3 million CDR3-containing paired-end reads. The Mint cDNA synthesis kit, primed by a TRBC-specific oligonucleotide, was used to synthesize first-strand cDNA from all RNA. After uracil-DNA glycosylase treatment, a first 18-cycle PCR used universal primers M1SS and BC2_uni_R on all cDNA. As for the original processing: Normalization of each sample was performed by random selection of 1 million high-quality reads, each carrying a distinct molecular identifier. Reads with shared molecular identifiers were discarded instead of being binned into consensus sequences. MiTCR, run with a Q25 quality threshold and the strictest error-elimination algorithm, handled CDR3 identification, clonotype clustering and error correction. A nonparametric unseen species model using Euler transformation provided a lower-bound estimate of total TCR beta diversity. Using fastp trimming at Q25 and MiXCR clonotype assembly, TCRdb reanalyzed the public sequencing data and kept in-frame beta chains. Every CDR3 protein is listed once, alongside the most common genes and DNA of its rows. TCRdb, not the original authors, processed these V and J calls. In all, the sample holds under 1,000,000 distinct CDR3 sequences, and roughly 34% of those were seen once. The ten largest clones take up 10% to 15% of the sample.

Donors were a few dozen systemically healthy Caucasian individuals from Russia aged roughly 6 to 90 years. Ten milliliters of peripheral blood were drawn from each donor into EDTA-treated Vacutainer tubes. Ficoll-Paque density-gradient centrifugation was used to isolate PBMCs, with at least 6.5 million obtained per sample. Trizol reagent was used to extract total RNA from the PBMCs, yielding at least 6 micrograms per sample. The percentages of naive CD45RAhigh/CD27high T cells were determined by flow cytometry on a PBMC aliquot from every donor. This entry belongs to a study of blood T cells in healthy people across ages (dated by TCRdb to between 2014 and 2016). Regarding the research as a whole: In model experiments, roughly one uniquely barcoded TCR beta cDNA molecule per two T cells was captured by template switching. The donors were split into four age groups: young (average around 16 years), middle-aged (roughly 39), aged (approximately 60) and long-lived (approximately 80). To track age-related changes in TCR beta repertoire diversity, the study relied on deep sequencing normalized with unique cDNA molecular identifiers. To avoid experimental bias, donors of different ages were distributed randomly across sequencing lanes. For two donors (one aged 18 to 30 and one aged 80 or older), the study analyzed two additional independent replicas of 1 million unique cDNA reads from the same blood draw.

The study at large found these results: Estimates of total diversity based on one million sequenced T cells were regarded as lower bounds and as underestimates. Observed TCR beta diversity correlated strongly with the percentage of naive T cells measured by flow cytometry. Conclusive comparison of naive and antigen-experienced compartments was prevented by the profiling of bulk unsorted PBMCs. Because the CMV infection status of the donors was unknown, age-related changes in expanded clonotypes may potentially have been confounded. The long-lived group showed more naive CD4+ T cells, fewer expanded clones and increased TCR diversity than the aged group, suggesting age selection. As age increased, observed TCR beta diversity per million T cells dropped in a roughly linear way, and a significant reduction was already evident by age 40.

This clonotype was obtained from a man younger than 35 in good health. Source material: blood. This sequence uses TRBV2 and TRBJ2-5; TRBD1 fits 9 bases in the junction. Here the CDR3 is given as CASKSGTGRMDEQYF. The nucleotide sequence is given as TGTGCCAGCAAGTCCGGGACAGGGCGTATGGATGAGCAGTACTTC.